This is a list of T cell receptor beta chains from one sample in a study of radiation and T cells in renal cell carcinoma. Assay: immunoSEQ multiplex PCR; the TCRdb copy retains only in-frame clones and omits some. Of 20,000 to 25,000 clones in the sample, roughly 60% were seen once. Here the sequenced sample was tumor tissue, taken from a patient whose treatment was nephrectomy without radiotherapy. The receptors stem from a man aged 35-49 years with renal cell carcinoma. Each CDR3 is given with its conserved first and last residue. A D gene is named only where the DNA matches it firmly.

j_call | d_call | v_call | cdr3_aa
TRBJ2-7 | - | TRBV7-8 | CAISVVGSQGYEQYF
TRBJ2-1 | TRBD2 | TRBV4-2 | CASSPTAGGQNEQFF
TRBJ1-5 | - | TRBV7-8 | CASSRGGAVQPQHF
TRBJ1-2 | TRBD1 | TRBV5-1 | CASSFNQGARGYTF
TRBJ1-1 | - | TRBV7-9 | CASSLGFYPEAFF
TRBJ1-1 | - | TRBV5-6 | CASSLITSEEAFF
TRBJ2-5 | - | TRBV30 | CAWSRLLGETQYF
TRBJ2-2 | TRBD2 | TRBV27 | CASSLLSGGPAGELFF
TRBJ1-1 | - | TRBV27 | CASSLSRGWVREAFF
TRBJ2-5 | - | TRBV4-1 | CASSGHTGQTQETQYF
TRBJ2-1 | TRBD2 | TRBV10-3 | CAIRAGTTLGEQFF
TRBJ2-7 | - | TRBV5-1 | CASSSMGGPYEQYF
TRBJ1-4 | TRBD1 | TRBV5-4 | CASSVGTGGESKLFF
TRBJ2-5 | - | TRBV27 | CASSPHYQETQYF
TRBJ2-7 | - | TRBV28 | CASSMTGSYEQYF
TRBJ2-3 | - | TRBV5-4 | CASSAFGGRTDTQYF
TRBJ1-4 | - | TRBV6-1 | CASTLQGRTNEKLFF
TRBJ2-2 | TRBD2 | TRBV5-1 | CASTGSGGNTGELFF
TRBJ2-3 | - | TRBV2 | CASKRGWVGQDTQYF
TRBJ1-2 | - | TRBV25-1 | CASSEWGAGEGYTF
TRBJ2-2 | - | TRBV4-3 | CASSQGGARGELFF
TRBJ2-7 | - | TRBV7-9 | CASSARDSQQYF
TRBJ1-1 | - | TRBV27 | CASSLNGRLENTEAFF
TRBJ2-1 | - | TRBV5-6 | CASSLSPEQFF
TRBJ1-1 | - | TRBV4-3 | CASSHEEGEAFF
TRBJ2-1 | TRBD2 | TRBV10-3 | CAISEASGDEQFF
TRBJ2-7 | TRBD2 | TRBV6-6 | CASSYSRGGHEQYF
TRBJ2-1 | - | TRBV6-1 | CASSARGAYNEQFF
TRBJ1-5 | - | TRBV19 | CASRLRVSNRPQHF
TRBJ1-2 | - | TRBV5-6 | CASSLRGSYGYTF
TRBJ1-2 | TRBD1 | TRBV5-1 | CASSSNRGNTDGYTF
TRBJ1-1 | - | TRBV6-5 | CASQGPMNTEAFF
TRBJ1-1 | - | TRBV13 | CASAGEGAGSGMNTEAFF
TRBJ2-5 | TRBD1 | TRBV13 | CASSHRDRGVETQYF
TRBJ1-2 | TRBD1 | TRBV13 | CASSRWDRDNYGYTF
TRBJ2-4 | - | TRBV10-2 | CASSESLESIKNIQYF
TRBJ1-1 | - | TRBV6-5 | CAVQGPDTEAFF
TRBJ2-5 | TRBD2 | TRBV5-1 | CASSLAQASGGLRYF
TRBJ1-1 | - | TRBV5-1 | CASNTGGNTEAFF
TRBJ1-1 | - | TRBV4-3 | CASSQSVMNTEAFF
TRBJ1-1 | TRBD1 | TRBV18 | CASSPPYRGQVGAFF
TRBJ1-1 | - | TRBV10-3 | CAISESGGTEAFF
TRBJ1-2 | - | TRBV9 | CASSTTGHGYTF
TRBJ1-2 | - | TRBV6-1 | CASRGFYGYTF
TRBJ2-7 | TRBD1 | TRBV7-9 | CASSTGGYEQYF
TRBJ1-1 | - | TRBV2 | CASIRSGTEAFF
TRBJ1-1 | - | TRBV28 | CASRWEGGNTEAFF
TRBJ1-2 | - | TRBV4-1 | CASSPWDKNYGYTF
TRBJ1-2 | TRBD1 | TRBV28 | CASSANLGTGNYGYTF
TRBJ1-6 | - | TRBV30 | CAWLKGRNSPLHF
TRBJ2-5 | - | TRBV6-5 | CASSNRDFKQTQYF